This TCR beta chain was identified in a study of neurological immune-mediated disorders. Study-level points and caveats: The greatest TCR clonal expansion appeared in HTLV-1-associated myelopathy and the smallest, falling below healthy controls, in multiple sclerosis.

This clonotype occurred many times. Its target is not known. A total of 2 million PBMCs stored at -80 degrees C provided the unsorted libraries. The CDR3 consists of 14 residues. Trimming took off 2 bases at V and 2 bases at J, with 7 bases between the two ends. CDR1 SGHVS and CDR2 FNYEAQ come from the germline V gene. The authors produced cDNA by 5'RACE using 10-nucleotide random UMIs. The yield of each sequencing run was over 170 million TCR-beta sequences from 15-18 subjects. One entry per CDR3 protein results from TCRdb running MiXCR on the 5' RACE reads. Counted here are over 50,000 distinct CDR3 sequences, roughly 4.9% occurring once; the ten biggest clones make up around 6%.

The chain has TRBV7-6 and TRBJ1-3, with D perhaps matching TRBD1 (5 bases). The sequence was obtained from a human donor with multiple sclerosis. The donor label of this sample is uncertain. Sequenced: PBMCs. This CDR3 is CASSLSGAGNTIYF. As DNA, the CDR3 is TGTGCCAGCAGCTTATCGGGGGCTGGAAACACCATATATTTT.